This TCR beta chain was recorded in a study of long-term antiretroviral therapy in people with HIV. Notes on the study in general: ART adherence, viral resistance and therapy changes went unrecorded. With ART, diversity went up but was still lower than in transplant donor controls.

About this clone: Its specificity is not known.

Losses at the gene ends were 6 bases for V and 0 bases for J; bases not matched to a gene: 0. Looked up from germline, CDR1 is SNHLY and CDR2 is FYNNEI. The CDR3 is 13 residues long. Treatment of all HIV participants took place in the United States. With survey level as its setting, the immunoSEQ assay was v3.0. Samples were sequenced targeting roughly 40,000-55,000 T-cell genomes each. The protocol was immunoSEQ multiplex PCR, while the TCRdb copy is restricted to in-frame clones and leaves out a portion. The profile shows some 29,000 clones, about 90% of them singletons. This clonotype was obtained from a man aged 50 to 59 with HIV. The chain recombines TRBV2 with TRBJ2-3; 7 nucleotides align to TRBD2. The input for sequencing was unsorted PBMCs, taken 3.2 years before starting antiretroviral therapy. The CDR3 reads CASRLASTDTQYF. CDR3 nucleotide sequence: TGTGCCAGCAGACTAGCGAGCACAGATACGCAGTATTTT.